This T cell receptor (beta chain) was observed in a study of control samples from healthy donors and cancer patients. Generated by immunoSEQ multiplex PCR, the TCRdb table keeps only in-frame clones and is missing some. Of approximately 60,000 clones in the sample, about nine tenths were seen once. V lost 0 bases to trimming and J lost 3 bases, with 21 bases between them. There are 18 residues in the CDR3. Germline V gene lookup returns CDR1 SGHRS and CDR2 YFSETQ. The receptor comes from a woman between 50 and 59 years old with colorectal cancer. The sample was PBMCs. The V and J genes are TRBV5-1 and TRBJ2-5; possible D gene TRBD1, 6 bases. CDR3 region: CASSLDGLTGPWEETQYF. The CDR3 coding sequence is TGCGCCAGCAGCTTGGATGGATTAACAGGGCCATGGGAAGAGACCCAGTACTTC.